This T cell receptor (beta chain) was identified during a study of spatial heterogeneity in lung cancer. MiXCR was run by TCRdb on the 5' RACE reads, yielding one entry per CDR3 protein. The table has some 7,800 distinct CDR3 sequences, roughly 6.5% seen once. Trimming took off 1 base at V and 10 bases at J, with 11 bases between the two ends. The CDR3 totals 13 residues. This clonotype was recorded many times. Its antigen is not identified. Study results and limitations: The study found that expanded intratumoral alpha and beta TCR counts tracked tumor mutation counts.

Time point noted: sample taken at primary tumor resection. The sequence was obtained from a male donor with early-stage non-small cell lung cancer. The material was lung tumor tissue, obtained at surgery. The rearrangement links TRBV12-3 or TRBV12-4 to TRBJ2-1, with D perhaps TRBD2 (5 bases). CDR3 bases: TGTGCCAGCAGTTTAGGCCCCTCTAGCGAGCAGTTCTTC. It is translated as CASSLGPSSEQFF.